This passage covers 5 T cell receptor beta chains from one sample sequenced in a study of T cell responses to AZD1222 COVID-19 vaccine. Libraries were prepared by immunoSEQ multiplex PCR; TCRdb keeps only in-frame clonotypes and omits some of them. The data contain some 190,000 clones, roughly 88% of them seen just once; the ten biggest clones take up 6% to 8.5%. This material consisted of peripheral blood, taken on day 0 of AZD1222 vaccination. The receptors were sampled from an adult in good health.

The V gene is TRBV24-1, the J gene TRBJ1-2, with unresolved D. Germline V gene sequence: CDR1 KGHDR, CDR2 SFDVKD. This CDR3 region has 11 residues. Between the trimmed V and J ends, which lost 9 bases and 8 bases, there was a span of 12 bases. The DNA for the CDR3 is TGTGCCACCTCAAGCGTGGGGGGCTACACCTTC. This codes for CATSSVGGYTF.

The V and J genes are TRBV5-6 and TRBJ1-2; D is unclear. This CDR3 comprises 12 residues. CDR1 SGHDT and CDR2 YYEEEE come from the germline V gene. V lost 0 bases and J lost 8, with 8 bases in between. CDR3 amino acids: CASSLAVGGYTF. The CDR3 DNA is TGTGCCAGCAGCTTGGCCGTGGGGGGCTACACCTTC. Full variable domain (outside the CDR3, taken from reference TRBV5-6 and TRBJ1-2): DAGVTQSPTHLIKTRGQQVTLRCSPKSGHDTVSWYQQALGQGPQFIFQYYEEEERQRGNFPDRFSGHQFPNYSSELNVNALLLGDSALYLCASSLAVGGYTFGSGTRLTVV.

This chain links TRBV6-5 with TRBJ1-4; the D is unclear. The CDR3 is 15 residues long. V shed 6 bases and J shed 10 bases, with 21 bases lying between them. The germline V gene encodes CDR1 MNHEY and CDR2 SVGAGI. In nucleotides, the CDR3 is TGTGCCAGCAGAGACTCGACACGCGTCTTTGGAAAACTGTTTTTT. Translation gives CASRDSTRVFGKLFF.

This clone was seen once. The chain carries TRBV7-3 and TRBJ1-3; 9 bases align to TRBD1. This CDR3 comprises 14 residues. The ends lost 4 bases at V and 10 bases at J; junction bases unmatched: 8. Germline CDR1 reads SGHTA; CDR2 reads FQGTGA. The CDR3 DNA follows: TGTGCCAGCAGCTGGGCGGGACAGGGAGGAACCATATATTTT. Amino acids: CASSWAGQGGTIYF.

J is TRBJ1-1 and V is TRBV29-1, with 8 bases matching TRBD1. The CDR3 loop spans 13 amino acids. CDR1 and CDR2 (germline): SQVTM, ANQGSEA. V shed 3 bases and J 4 bases; nucleotides not matched to a gene: 4. The CDR3, as DNA: TGCAGCGTTGACCCCACAGGGGGCACTGAAGCTTTCTTT. Protein product: CSVDPTGGTEAFF.